This entry lists 29 T cell receptor beta chains sequenced from one sample in a study of Ad26.COV2.S vaccination and SARS-CoV-2 variants. The repertoire was sequenced with immunoSEQ multiplex PCR; TCRdb's copy has only in-frame clones and lacks some. This repertoire shows about 410,000 clones, approximately 90% found once; its top ten account for about 1.7%. As to treatment: some 20 received Ad26.COV2.S at low or high dose, single or two shots; several received placebo; per-sample allocation not given. Sampling took place 63 days after the first vaccine or placebo injection. This specimen consisted of peripheral blood, obtained in a trial of Ad26.COV2.S vaccine versus placebo. These receptors originate from a person aged 18-65 years who received the Ad26.COV2.S COVID-19 vaccine or a placebo.

With regard to this clone: Within the sample, other DNA sequences also encode this same CDR3. CDR3 in DNA: TGTGCCTGGAGTGTCGGGACTAGCACAGATACGCAGTATTTT. Its protein product is CAWSVGTSTDTQYF. This chain connects TRBV30 to TRBJ2-3; possibly TRBD2 for D (6 bases). From germline, CDR1 is GTSNPN and CDR2 SVGIG (reference sequence). CDR3 length: 14 residues. Trimming shortened V by 0 bases and J by 0 bases, and 7 bases separated the two germline ends.

The rearrangement links TRBV20-1 to TRBJ2-3; D remains ambiguous. V lost 4 bases, J lost 4 bases, and 6 bases lay in between. Germline CDR1 reads DFQATT; CDR2 reads SNEGSKA (reference sequence). The CDR3 has 11 amino acids. This CDR3 reads CSAIGADTQYF. The CDR3 DNA reads as TGCAGTGCTATTGGGGCAGATACGCAGTATTTT.

This sequence joins TRBV5-4 and TRBJ1-4; 7 nucleotides line up with TRBD1. CDR3 length: 15 residues. Trimming cost V 0 bases and J 5 bases; bases outside gene matches: 4. The germline V gene encodes CDR1 SGHNT and CDR2 YYREEE (reference sequence). CDR3 sequence (DNA): TGTGCCAGCAGCTTGGCCGGGACAGCGAATGAAAAACTGTTTTTT. It translates to CASSLAGTANEKLFF.

The chain employs TRBV30 and TRBJ1-2; the D is unclear. V lost 3 bases and J lost 8, with 10 bases in between. The CDR3 has 11 amino acids. CDR1 is GTSNPN and CDR2 is SVGIG in the germline V gene (reference sequence). The CDR3 here is CAWRRTGGYTF. DNA of the CDR3: TGTGCCTGGAGGCGGACGGGGGGCTACACCTTC.

The rearrangement uses TRBV11-3 and TRBJ1-1, with a possible D match to TRBD1 (5 bases). The CDR3 consists of 13 residues. From germline, CDR1 is SGHNT and CDR2 YENEEA. The V and J ends lost 5 bases and 0 bases respectively, with 7 bases between them. This CDR3 is CASSATVNTEAFF. CDR3 DNA: TGTGCCAGCAGCGCGACAGTGAACACTGAAGCTTTCTTT.

The J gene is TRBJ2-7, the V gene TRBV11-2; D gene unclear. The CDR3 is made up of 14 amino acids. Trimming left V 1 base short and J 2 bases short, with 9 bases between. CDR1 SGHAT and CDR2 FQNNGV come from the germline V gene. This CDR3 reads CASSLVARPYEQYF. The CDR3 DNA reads as TGTGCCAGCAGCTTAGTAGCAAGGCCCTACGAGCAGTACTTC.

The chain carries TRBV5-1 and TRBJ2-5, with 12 bases matching TRBD2. CDR3 length equals 16 residues. V lost 0 bases, J lost 2 bases, and 2 bases stayed unmatched. Germline V gives CDR1 SGHRS, CDR2 YFSETQ. The CDR3 is CASSLGLAGGQETQYF. The CDR3 nucleotides are TGCGCCAGCAGCTTGGGTCTAGCGGGGGGGCAAGAGACCCAGTACTTC. Variable domain in full (rest from reference TRBV5-1 and TRBJ2-5): KAGVTQTPRYLIKTRGQQVTLSCSPISGHRSVSWYQQTPGQGLQFLFEYFSETQRNKGNFPGRFSGRQFSNSRSEMNVSTLELGDSALYLCASSLGLAGGQETQYFGPGTRLLVL.

The chain couples TRBV18 to TRBJ1-2; 8 nucleotides line up with TRBD1. Trimming removed 6 bases from V and 8 bases from J; junction bases left unmatched: 5. The CDR3 contains 12 residues. Germline V gene lookup returns CDR1 KGHSH and CDR2 LQKENI. This CDR3 reads CASSTGVEGYTF. DNA for the CDR3: TGTGCCAGCTCGACAGGGGTGGAGGGCTACACCTTC.

This clone was observed once. CDR3 sequence: CATSVVVAPRHNEQFF. The DNA of the CDR3 is TGTGCCACCAGTGTTGTCGTAGCCCCCCGGCACAATGAGCAGTTCTTC. V is TRBV24-1 and J is TRBJ2-1, with D unresolved. The V and J ends lost 5 bases and 5 bases respectively, with 18 bases between them. CDR3 length: 16 residues. From germline, CDR1 is KGHDR and CDR2 SFDVKD.

This sequence joins TRBV6-2 or TRBV6-3 and TRBJ2-5, with TRBD2 identical over 9 bases. Germline V gene data show CDR1 as MNHEY and CDR2 as SVGEGT. CDR3 length: 15 residues. V lost 4 bases and J lost 5; bases outside the gene matches: 8. The CDR3 DNA is TGTGCCAGCAGTTCGACGGGACTAGCTACGGAGACCCAGTACTTC. It codes for CASSSTGLATETQYF.

The chain couples TRBV16 to TRBJ1-1; the match to TRBD1 covers 9 bases. The CDR3 is made up of 15 amino acids. Germline V lookup: CDR1 KGHSY, CDR2 FQNENV. The V gene end was trimmed by 4 bases and the J gene end by 6 bases; junction bases not matched to a gene: 9. The CDR3 spells CASSLSGQGFAEAFF. CDR3 DNA: TGTGCCAGCAGCCTGTCGGGACAGGGTTTTGCTGAAGCTTTCTTT.

This chain uses TRBV5-1 with TRBJ1-2; D is possibly TRBD1 (5 bases). The germline CDR1 and CDR2 sequences are SGHRS and YFSETQ. V gave up 9 bases and J gave up 3 bases, with 15 bases separating them. CDR3 length: 13 amino acids. The CDR3 DNA reads TGCGCCACTTCAGGGCTAGATGACTATGGCTACACCTTC. Residues: CATSGLDDYGYTF.

The CDR3 DNA sequence: TGTGCCAGCAGCCCCCGGACAGGGGGACACACTGAAGCTTTCTTT. Translated: CASSPRTGGHTEAFF. This rearrangement joins TRBV7-2 to TRBJ1-1; 10 bases are a match to TRBD1. Trimming cost V 5 bases and J 3 bases; bases outside gene matches: 6. The length of the CDR3 is 15 residues. CDR1 SGHTA and CDR2 FQGNSA come from the germline V gene.

This chain uses TRBV7-8 with TRBJ2-5; D ambiguous. The CDR3 has 15 amino acids. Germline values: CDR1 SGHVS, CDR2 FQNEAQ. With 4 bases removed from V and 2 bases from J, the gap between germline ends came to 14 bases. CDR3 residues: CASSYLRRPQETQYF. In nucleotides, the CDR3 is TGTGCCAGCAGCTACTTACGTCGGCCACAAGAGACCCAGTACTTC.

V gene TRBV2 combines with J gene TRBJ2-7; a possible D gene is TRBD1 (5 bases). Germline values: CDR1 SNHLY, CDR2 FYNNEI. This CDR3 comprises 15 residues. Trimming shortened V by 4 bases and J by 3 bases, and 16 bases separated the two germline ends. CDR3 coding DNA: TGTGCCAGCAGTGTCCAGGGCGCGATCAGCTACGAGCAGTACTTC. Protein sequence: CASSVQGAISYEQYF. The complete variable domain, with remaining parts taken from reference TRBV2 and TRBJ2-7, reads EPEVTQTPSHQVTQMGQEVILRCVPISNHLYFYWYRQILGQKVEFLVSFYNNEISEKSEIFDDQFSVERPDGSNFTLKIRSTKLEDSAMYFCASSVQGAISYEQYFGPGTRLTVT.

This clone has only one observation. This chain uses TRBV5-1 with TRBJ1-2; TRBD1 matches 7 bases. Germline V CDR1 and CDR2: SGHRS, YFSETQ. Trimming at V came to 3 bases and at J to 8 bases, leaving 19 bases not matched to a gene. The CDR3 extends over 17 amino acids. CDR3 in DNA: TGCGCCAGCAGCTCAGGGCCTCAGGACAGGTTCGCGCAAGGCTACACCTTC. The encoded protein is CASSSGPQDRFAQGYTF.

This chain links TRBV3-1 (or the pseudogene TRBV3-2) with TRBJ2-3, with D perhaps TRBD1 (6 bases). Looked up from germline, CDR1 is LGHDT and CDR2 is YNNKEL (reference sequence). The CDR3 is 13 amino acids. Trimming took off 2 bases at V and 5 bases at J, with 8 bases between the two ends. The chain's CDR3 is CASSQQTGDTQYF. The CDR3 DNA reads as TGTGCCAGCAGCCAACAGACAGGAGATACGCAGTATTTT.

V is TRBV24-1 and J is TRBJ1-4; no clear D gene. Trimming stripped 2 bases from V and 5 bases from J, with 11 bases between. The CDR3 is made up of 15 amino acids. CDR1 is KGHDR, CDR2 SFDVKD, per germline. The DNA for the CDR3 is TGTGCCACCAGTGATTCCCGAGCGAGGAATGAAAAACTGTTTTTT. It codes for CATSDSRARNEKLFF.

The genes are TRBV7-2 and TRBJ1-1, with D uncertain. The CDR3 loop spans 16 amino acids. CDR1 and CDR2 from the germline V gene are SGHTA and FQGNSA. The ends were cut back, 1 base at V and 5 bases at J, with 17 bases in the middle. For the CDR3, the DNA is TGTGCCAGCAGCTTAGTTCGGGTTTCTATGGGAACTGAAGCTTTCTTT. Residues: CASSLVRVSMGTEAFF.

The chain carries TRBV19 and TRBJ2-7; unclear D gene. This CDR3 region has 13 residues. V shed 10 bases and J shed 2 bases, with 15 bases lying between them. Germline CDR1 and CDR2: LNHDA and SQIVND (reference sequence). The CDR3: CATTSRHPYEQYF. As DNA, the CDR3 is TGTGCCACCACATCCCGGCACCCCTACGAGCAGTACTTC.

V and J are TRBV2 and TRBJ2-7, with no clear D. This CDR3 contains 14 residues. Germline CDR1 reads SNHLY; CDR2 reads FYNNEI. Trimming shortened V by 1 base and J by 2 bases, and 9 bases separated the two germline ends. CDR3 sequence reads: CASSEVGNAYEQYF. In DNA, the CDR3 is TGTGCCAGCAGTGAAGTAGGCAACGCCTACGAGCAGTACTTC. Supplemented by reference TRBV2 and TRBJ2-7, the full variable domain reads EPEVTQTPSHQVTQMGQEVILRCVPISNHLYFYWYRQILGQKVEFLVSFYNNEISEKSEIFDDQFSVERPDGSNFTLKIRSTKLEDSAMYFCASSEVGNAYEQYFGPGTRLTVT.

The chain combines TRBV7-9 with TRBJ1-5; 7 positions match TRBD1. The V segment lost 1 base and the J segment 1 base; nucleotides outside the gene matches: 7. The CDR3 consists of 17 residues. CDR1 is SEHNR, CDR2 FQNEAQ, per germline (reference sequence). Written as DNA, the CDR3 is TGTGCCAGCAGCTTAGTAAGACAGGGACGGAGCAATCAGCCCCAGCATTTT. The encoded protein is CASSLVRQGRSNQPQHF. Looking up the rest from reference TRBV7-9 and TRBJ1-5 gives the full variable domain: DTGVSQNPRHKITKRGQNVTFRCDPISEHNRLYWYRQTLGQGPEFLTYFQNEAQLEKSRLLSDRFSAERPKGSFSTLEIQRTEQGDSAMYLCASSLVRQGRSNQPQHFGDGTRLSIL.

This chain connects TRBV14 to TRBJ2-7; a weak D match, TRBD2 (6 bases). The CDR3 consists of 14 residues. From germline, CDR1 is SGHDN and CDR2 FVKESK. The germline V and J ends were trimmed by 4 bases and 5 bases, with 15 bases remaining between them. As DNA, the CDR3 is TGTGCCAGCAGCCCTCTGCGGGACTTGGACGAGCAGTACTTC. Protein: CASSPLRDLDEQYF. Based on the CDR3 plus reference TRBV14 and TRBJ2-7, the full variable domain is EAGVTQFPSHSVIEKGQTVTLRCDPISGHDNLYWYRRVMGKEIKFLLHFVKESKQDESGMPNNRFLAERTGGTYSTLKVQPAELEDSGVYFCASSPLRDLDEQYFGPGTRLTVT.

V is TRBV2 and J is TRBJ1-2, with 8 nucleotides matching TRBD1. The CDR3 extends over 14 amino acids. The germline V gene has CDR1 SNHLY and CDR2 FYNNEI. With V trimmed by 4 bases and J by 3 bases, 4 bases remained unmatched. CDR3 in amino acids: CASSVQGADYGYTF. In DNA, the CDR3 is TGTGCCAGCAGTGTCCAGGGGGCGGACTATGGCTACACCTTC.

This clone is a singleton in its sample. Here the CDR3 reads CASSLKTSGAYEQYF. The CDR3 DNA reads as TGTGCCAGCAGCTTAAAAACTAGCGGGGCCTACGAGCAGTACTTC. The rearrangement links TRBV7-2 to TRBJ2-7; 10 positions match TRBD2. J lost 2 bases, V lost 2 bases, and 3 bases had no gene match. The germline V gene has CDR1 SGHTA and CDR2 FQGNSA. CDR3 size: 15 residues.

The chain recombines TRBV7-9 with TRBJ2-1; TRBD1 agrees at 7 bases. CDR3 length: 17 amino acids. Germline assignment: CDR1 SEHNR and CDR2 FQNEAQ (reference sequence). Trimming removed 2 bases from V and 4 bases from J; junction bases left unmatched: 11. CDR3 coding DNA: TGTGCCAGCAGCTTACAAGGGGGCACGACGAGATACAATGAGCAGTTCTTC. Residues: CASSLQGGTTRYNEQFF.

The CDR3 coding sequence is TGTGCCAGCAGCCGTACAGGGGGCAGTGGCTACACCTTC. Protein sequence: CASSRTGGSGYTF. The rearrangement uses TRBV12-3 or TRBV12-4 and TRBJ1-2; 9 bases match TRBD1. The CDR3 spans 13 residues. V was clipped by 6 bases and J by 7 bases; unmatched bases: 6.

In its sample, this clone was seen once. The V and J genes are TRBV7-6 and TRBJ1-1; TRBD1 agrees at 8 bases. The CDR3 has 14 residues. J gave up 8 bases and V 5 bases, and 10 bases lay outside the gene matches. Germline V gene data show CDR1 as SGHVS and CDR2 as FNYEAQ. As DNA, the CDR3 is TGTGCCAGCAGCCCCAGTCAGGGGGCGCGGGAAGCTTTCTTT. Translating it yields CASSPSQGAREAFF.

The chain uses TRBV5-1 and TRBJ1-2, with 9 bases that match TRBD1. Trimming at V came to 8 bases and at J to 7 bases, leaving 6 bases not matched to a gene. CDR1 is SGHRS and CDR2 is YFSETQ in the germline V gene. The CDR3 sequence is 12 residues long. As DNA, the CDR3 is TGCGCCAGTTCACAGGGGGCGGTTGGCTACACCTTC. Protein product: CASSQGAVGYTF.